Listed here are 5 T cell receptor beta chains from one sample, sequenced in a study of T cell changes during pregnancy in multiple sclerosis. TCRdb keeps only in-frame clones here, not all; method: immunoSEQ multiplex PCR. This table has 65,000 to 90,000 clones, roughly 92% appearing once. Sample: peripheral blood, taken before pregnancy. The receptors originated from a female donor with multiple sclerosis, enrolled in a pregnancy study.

The CDR3 region has the DNA TGTGCCAGTAGTCCGATTGACACCAGGGAAGAGACCCAGTACTTC. Translation: CASSPIDTREETQYF. V and J are TRBV19 and TRBJ2-5, with D possibly matching TRBD1 (5 bases). The V end was cut by 5 bases, the J end by 3 bases, with 16 bases between. The CDR3 has 15 residues. Germline V gene data show CDR1 as LNHDA and CDR2 as SQIVND (reference sequence).

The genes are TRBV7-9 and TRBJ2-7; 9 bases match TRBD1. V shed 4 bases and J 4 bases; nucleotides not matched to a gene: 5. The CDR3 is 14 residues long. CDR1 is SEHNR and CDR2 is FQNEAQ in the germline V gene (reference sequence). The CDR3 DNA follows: TGTGCCAGCAGCTGGGGACAGGGAGGGTACGAGCAGTACTTC. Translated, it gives CASSWGQGGYEQYF.

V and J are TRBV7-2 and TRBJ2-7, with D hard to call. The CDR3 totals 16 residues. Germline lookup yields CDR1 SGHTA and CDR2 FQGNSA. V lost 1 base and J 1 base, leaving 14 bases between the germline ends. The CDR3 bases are TGTGCCAGCAGCTTAGATGCGGCGGCCCGATCCTACGAGCAGTACTTC. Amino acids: CASSLDAAARSYEQYF.

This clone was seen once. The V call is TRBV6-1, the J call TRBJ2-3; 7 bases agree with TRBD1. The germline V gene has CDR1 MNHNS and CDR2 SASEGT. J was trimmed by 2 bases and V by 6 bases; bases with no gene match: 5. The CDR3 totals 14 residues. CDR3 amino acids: CASRQGLNTDTQYF. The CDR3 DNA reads TGTGCCAGCAGACAGGGGTTAAACACAGATACGCAGTATTTT.

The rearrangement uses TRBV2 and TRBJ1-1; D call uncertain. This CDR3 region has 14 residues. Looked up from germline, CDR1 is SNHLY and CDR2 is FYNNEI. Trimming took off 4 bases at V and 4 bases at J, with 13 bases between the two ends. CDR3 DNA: TGTGCCAGCAGTGTTACGGCAAGCGGCACTGAAGCTTTCTTT. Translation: CASSVTASGTEAFF.